The 17 T cell receptor beta chains listed next were all sequenced from one sample in a study of memory CD4+ T cells and cytomegalovirus serostatus. Sequencing used immunoSEQ multiplex PCR; TCRdb keeps in-frame clones, though not all of them. The sample has roughly 45,000 clones; around four fifths are singletons. The sort gate was single viable CD3+CD4+CD8-CD45RO+ cells for memory CD4+ T cells. Source material: memory CD4+ T cells from blood. The receptors derive from an adult in good health and CMV-seronegative.

The chain carries TRBV7-2 and TRBJ1-1, with D perhaps matching TRBD1 (5 bases). Germline assignment: CDR1 SGHTA and CDR2 FQGNSA. V lost 3 bases and J 7 bases, leaving 9 bases between the germline ends. CDR3 length: 12 amino acids. CDR3 nucleotide sequence: TGTGCCAGCAGCTTCGTCGGGGGTGAAGCTTTCTTT. This translates into CASSFVGGEAFF.

The chain links TRBV5-1 to TRBJ2-7; D remains unclear. This CDR3 region has 12 residues. Germline V gene data show CDR1 as SGHRS and CDR2 as YFSETQ. Deletions cut 2 bases from V and 5 bases from J, with 8 bases between. CDR3 DNA: TGCGCCAGCAGCTTAAATGTGGACGAGCAGTACTTC. Its protein is CASSLNVDEQYF. Full variable domain (missing parts from reference TRBV5-1 and TRBJ2-7): KAGVTQTPRYLIKTRGQQVTLSCSPISGHRSVSWYQQTPGQGLQFLFEYFSETQRNKGNFPGRFSGRQFSNSRSEMNVSTLELGDSALYLCASSLNVDEQYFGPGTRLTVT.

V is TRBV30 and J is TRBJ2-2; D gene uncertain. This CDR3 comprises 15 residues. V was clipped by 2 bases and J by 0 bases, with 10 bases between them. Germline CDR1 reads GTSNPN; CDR2 reads SVGIG (reference sequence). This CDR3 reads CAWSNWVANTGELFF. In DNA, the CDR3 is TGTGCCTGGAGTAACTGGGTCGCGAACACCGGGGAGCTGTTTTTT.

Turning to this clone: The sample carries other DNA sequences with the same CDR3. The chain combines TRBV7-8 with TRBJ1-5; 7 nucleotides agree with TRBD1. This CDR3 has 14 residues. Germline CDR1 and CDR2: SGHVS and FQNEAQ. V gave up 5 bases and J gave up 2 bases; unmatched junction bases: 3. DNA of the CDR3: TGTGCCAGCAGCCCTGGACAGGGCAATCAGCCCCAGCATTTT. Translated: CASSPGQGNQPQHF.

A few counts support this clone. This chain connects TRBV7-9 to TRBJ2-3, with 9 bases that match TRBD1. V shed 4 bases, J shed 4 bases, and the junction held 6 bases outside the gene matches. This CDR3 region has 15 residues. CDR1 SEHNR and CDR2 FQNEAQ come from the germline V gene (reference sequence). As DNA, the CDR3 is TGTGCCAGCAGCTCCTGGACAGGGGTCGCAGATACGCAGTATTTT. Translated, it gives CASSSWTGVADTQYF.

The chain joins TRBV19 to TRBJ1-5; no definite D call. The germline gives CDR1 LNHDA, CDR2 SQIVND (reference sequence). Trimming removed 3 bases at V and 2 bases at J, with 14 bases between. This CDR3 has 16 residues. CDR3 sequence: CASSINTGGGNQPQHF. The CDR3 coding sequence is TGTGCCAGTAGTATTAATACGGGTGGGGGCAATCAGCCCCAGCATTTT.

The chain links TRBV29-1 to TRBJ1-5, with a tentative D call TRBD1 (6 bases). The CDR3 covers 12 residues. Germline V gene lookup returns CDR1 SQVTM and CDR2 ANQGSEA. V was clipped by 4 bases and J by 4 bases, with 8 bases between them. As DNA, the CDR3 is TGCAGCGTTGGGGGGCGGAATCAGCCCCAGCATTTT. Translating it yields CSVGGRNQPQHF.

The genes are TRBV28 and TRBJ2-7; 7 nucleotides match TRBD2. This CDR3 has 17 amino acids. Germline CDR1 MDHEN, CDR2 SYDVKM. Trimming took 5 bases from V and 4 from J; bases not matched to a gene: 17. The CDR3 nucleotides are TGTGCCAGCAGTCCATCAGAGCGGACTAGATTTACTTACGAGCAGTACTTC. Translating it yields CASSPSERTRFTYEQYF. Based on the CDR3 plus reference TRBV28 and TRBJ2-7, the full variable domain is DVKVTQSSRYLVKRTGEKVFLECVQDMDHENMFWYRQDPGLGLRLIYFSYDVKMKEKGDIPEGYSVSREKKERFSLILESASTNQTSMYLCASSPSERTRFTYEQYFGPGTRLTVT.

This CDR3 reads CATSRDLLGRDYGYTF. The CDR3 DNA reads TGTGCCACCAGCAGAGATCTTTTAGGCAGGGACTATGGCTACACCTTC. The genes are TRBV15 and TRBJ1-2; D might be TRBD1 (5 bases). Per the germline V gene, CDR1 is LNHNV and CDR2 is YYDKDF (reference sequence). The V end lost 0 bases, the J end lost 3 bases, and 14 bases lay between the germline ends. The CDR3 is made up of 16 amino acids.

The chain links TRBV7-8 to TRBJ2-1; 15 nucleotides match TRBD2. J was trimmed by 6 bases and V by 3 bases; bases with no gene match: 15. This CDR3 spans 20 amino acids. Germline lookup yields CDR1 SGHVS and CDR2 FQNEAQ. This CDR3 reads CASSFHSGLAGGGRSNEQFF. CDR3 DNA: TGTGCCAGCAGCTTTCATTCGGGACTAGCGGGGGGAGGGCGAAGCAATGAGCAGTTCTTC.

The gene calls are TRBV5-1 and TRBJ2-3, with TRBD2 matching 8 bases. This CDR3 has 15 amino acids. Germline lookup yields CDR1 SGHRS and CDR2 YFSETQ. V lost 4 bases, J lost 2 bases, and 6 bases stayed unmatched. The CDR3 spells CASSAPGGATDTQYF. The CDR3 nucleotides are TGCGCCAGCAGCGCACCCGGGGGGGCCACAGATACGCAGTATTTT. Combining the CDR3 with reference TRBV5-1 and TRBJ2-3 gives the whole variable domain KAGVTQTPRYLIKTRGQQVTLSCSPISGHRSVSWYQQTPGQGLQFLFEYFSETQRNKGNFPGRFSGRQFSNSRSEMNVSTLELGDSALYLCASSAPGGATDTQYFGPGTRLTVL.

The chain has TRBV2 and TRBJ2-1; no clear D. Germline V CDR1 and CDR2: SNHLY, FYNNEI. With 2 bases removed from V and 9 bases from J, the gap between germline ends came to 14 bases. The length of the CDR3 is 14 residues. CDR3 amino acids: CASSEKPGEREQFF. The CDR3 DNA reads as TGTGCCAGCAGTGAAAAGCCCGGAGAGCGTGAGCAGTTCTTC.

The chain combines TRBV6-1 with TRBJ1-1; D perhaps matches TRBD1 (6 bases). Germline-derived CDR1 and CDR2 are MNHNS and SASEGT. Trimming pared 4 bases from V and 3 bases from J, leaving 9 bases between. This CDR3 is built from 13 residues. CDR3: CASSVGGYTEAFF. The CDR3, as DNA: TGTGCCAGCAGTGTGGGGGGCTACACTGAAGCTTTCTTT.

The rearrangement uses TRBV30 and TRBJ2-6; D remains unclear. The CDR3 consists of 16 residues. Germline V gene lookup returns CDR1 GTSNPN and CDR2 SVGIG (reference sequence). Trimming cost V 2 bases and J 1 base, with 12 bases left between them. Here the CDR3 reads CAWSSALKSGANVLTF. The CDR3 DNA is TGTGCCTGGAGTTCGGCCCTCAAATCTGGGGCCAACGTCCTGACTTTC.

The V gene is TRBV7-9, the J gene TRBJ1-1; D not certain. The CDR3 length is 15 residues. Germline lookup yields CDR1 SEHNR and CDR2 FQNEAQ (reference sequence). The germline V and J ends were trimmed by 1 base and 2 bases, with 11 bases remaining between them. CDR3 sequence reads: CASSLGHFYNTEAFF. CDR3 DNA: TGTGCCAGCAGCTTAGGCCATTTCTATAACACTGAAGCTTTCTTT.

V is TRBV11-2 and J is TRBJ1-2; the D is unclear. Germline CDR1 SGHAT, CDR2 FQNNGV. V was clipped by 4 bases and J by 4 bases, with 13 bases between them. The CDR3 loop spans 14 amino acids. The CDR3 loop reads CASSSVRDGYGYTF. Written as DNA, the CDR3 is TGTGCCAGCAGCTCGGTAAGAGACGGCTATGGCTACACCTTC.

V and J are TRBV6-1 and TRBJ2-2, with D possibly matching TRBD1 (5 bases). There are 14 residues in the CDR3. The V end lost 6 bases, the J end lost 2 bases, and 10 bases lay between the germline ends. Germline assignment: CDR1 MNHNS and CDR2 SASEGT. This chain's CDR3 is CASSLDTNTGELFF. The CDR3 DNA follows: TGTGCCAGCAGCTTGGACACAAACACCGGGGAGCTGTTTTTT.